The clone carrying this T cell receptor (beta chain) was detected a few times. Its antigen is not known. The data derive from a study of regulatory T cells in long-lasting Graves disease. Study-level background: Positive TSH receptor antibodies alongside over 5 years of antithyroid drugs were what marked Graves' disease as persistent. The study, taken as a whole, reports: Study of thyroid tissue was not done, with only peripheral blood studied. The persistent group shared about 2,500 public clonotypes, more than the approximately 970 shared by new patients.

Sequencing libraries for TCR beta were prepared with iRepertoire HTBI primers and Arm-PCR of CDR3 regions. TCRdb re-analysed the multiplex PCR reads in MiXCR, keeping a single row per CDR3 protein. The data hold hundreds of thousands of distinct CDR3 sequences, with approximately 23% observed a single time. CDR1 is LNHDA and CDR2 is SQIVND in the germline V gene (reference sequence). This CDR3 region has 12 residues. V was trimmed by 8 bases and J by 7 bases, leaving 14 bases between them. Time point reported: persistent/refractory GD, antithyroid drugs over 5 years with positive TRAb. Generation of the TCR library employed RNA extracted from PBMCs.

This TCR was recovered from a female donor with Graves disease. This sequence joins TRBV19 and TRBJ1-2, with unresolved D. The specimen comprised peripheral blood mononuclear cells (PBMCs), sampled when the disease was refractory, from a patient treated with antithyroid drugs. CDR3 DNA: TGTGCCAGTTCTCCCCGGGCAGCTGGCTACACCTTC. Encoded protein: CASSPRAAGYTF.